This TCR beta chain originates from a study of cytomegalovirus exposure and HLA in healthy donors. Study-level points and caveats: The study designated over 150 TCR beta chains cytomegalovirus-associated. Previously analyzed data showed that most TCR beta V segments were productive at a frequency of about 90% or about 30%.

The PCR made use of 60 Vbeta and 13 Jbeta primers. Sequencing was performed with immunoSEQ multiplex PCR; in TCRdb, only in-frame clones are kept and a portion is missing. The sample contains under 100,000 clones, approximately 80% of which appear only once. The V gene lost 1 base and the J gene lost 15 bases, with 10 bases spanning the gap. This CDR3 is built from 11 residues. Germline CDR1 reads SEHNR; CDR2 reads FQNEAQ (reference sequence). Comments on this clone: Its antigen remains unknown.

Sample: PBMCs. The chain recombines TRBV7-9 with TRBJ2-1; the D gene is possibly TRBD2 (5 bases). This clonotype was sampled from a woman aged 70 to 79 in good health and CMV-seropositive. CDR3 amino acids: CASSLGENSFF. CDR3 in DNA: TGTGCCAGCAGCTTAGGGGAGAATTCGTTCTTC.